The rows below give T cell receptor beta chains drawn from one sample of a study of cytomegalovirus exposure and HLA in healthy donors. Produced via immunoSEQ multiplex PCR; TCRdb's table is partial and in-frame only. The sample has 80,000 to 100,000 clones; approximately 91% are singletons. The material sequenced was PBMCs. The receptors derive from a man aged 25-40 years in good health and CMV-seronegative. The CDR3 runs from the conserved cysteine through the conserved F or W. A D gene is named only where the DNA matches it firmly. A clone size is listed for some rows: how often the clone was seen (once, few, many), or a class if it is expanded.

D gene	V gene	clone size	J gene	CDR3 protein	CDR3 DNA
NA	TRBV6-1	NA	TRBJ2-7	CASIESGTPSYEQYF	TGTGCCAGCATAGAGTCCGGGACACCCTCCTACGAGCAGTACTTC
NA	TRBV19	NA	TRBJ1-2	CASKPNRAWGGYTF	TGTGCCAGTAAGCCCAACAGGGCTTGGGGTGGCTACACCTTC
NA	TRBV2	NA	TRBJ2-1	CASSPDSYYNEQFF	TGTGCCAGCAGTCCAGACAGTTACTACAATGAGCAGTTCTTC
NA	TRBV25-1	NA	TRBJ1-3	CATTPRDGNTIYF	TGTGCCACCACACCCAGGGATGGAAACACCATATATTTT
NA	TRBV5-4	NA	TRBJ1-1	CASRSTGNTEAFF	TGTGCCAGCAGATCCACAGGGAACACTGAAGCTTTCTTT
NA	TRBV9	once	TRBJ2-7	CASSPQRRPYEQYF	TGTGCCAGCAGCCCCCAACGGCGGCCCTACGAGCAGTACTTC
TRBD1	TRBV7-2	NA	TRBJ1-5	CASSSRQGSGQPQHF	TGTGCCAGCAGCTCAAGACAGGGAAGTGGTCAGCCCCAGCATTTT
NA	TRBV10-2	NA	TRBJ2-7	CASSDGQNEQYF	TGCGCCAGCAGTGATGGGCAGAACGAGCAGTACTTC
NA	TRBV28	NA	TRBJ2-5	CATGDTQYF	TGTGCCACCGGGGATACCCAGTACTTC
TRBD2	TRBV9	NA	TRBJ2-1	CASSVELAGGLGVQFF	TGTGCCAGCAGCGTAGAACTAGCGGGGGGTCTGGGTGTGCAGTTCTTC
TRBD2	TRBV7-9	NA	TRBJ2-3	CASSGRTSGDTDTQYF	TGTGCCAGCAGCGGTCGGACTAGCGGGGACACAGATACGCAGTATTTT
TRBD1	TRBV28	NA	TRBJ1-1	CASRRQGGTEAFF	TGTGCCAGCCGAAGACAGGGGGGAACTGAAGCTTTCTTT
TRBD2	TRBV5-1	NA	TRBJ2-2	CASTERGEGSGELFF	TGCGCCAGCACCGAGCGGGGGGAAGGATCGGGGGAGCTGTTTTTT
NA	TRBV5-4	once	TRBJ1-2	CASSPTGGRGLYGYTF	TGTGCCAGCAGCCCTACCGGTGGCAGGGGCCTCTATGGCTACACCTTC
NA	TRBV18	NA	TRBJ1-5	CASSPPDVPRVQPQHF	TGTGCCAGCTCACCACCTGACGTACCGAGGGTACAGCCCCAGCATTTT
TRBD1	TRBV7-9	NA	TRBJ2-7	CASSSPGQGAHEQYF	TGTGCCAGCAGCTCACCGGGACAGGGGGCCCACGAGCAGTACTTC
NA	TRBV27	NA	TRBJ1-5	CASSLMFEGNRNQPQHF	TGTGCCAGCAGTTTAATGTTTGAGGGTAACCGCAATCAGCCCCAGCATTTT
NA	TRBV6-6	many	TRBJ1-5	CASSHGPENNQPQHF	TGTGCCAGCAGCCATGGGCCAGAAAACAATCAGCCCCAGCATTTT
NA	TRBV6-1	NA	TRBJ2-4	CASSEYGGTKNIQYF	TGTGCCAGCAGTGAATATGGGGGGACCAAAAACATTCAGTACTTC
NA	TRBV7-2	NA	TRBJ1-5	CASSLARAPGGYQPQHF	TGTGCCAGCAGCTTAGCCAGGGCGCCCGGGGGATATCAGCCCCAGCATTTT
TRBD1	TRBV7-9	NA	TRBJ2-1	CASSLVRQGFNEQFF	TGTGCCAGCAGCTTAGTCCGACAGGGGTTCAATGAGCAGTTCTTC
NA	TRBV28	NA	TRBJ1-3	CASSQPEISGNTIYF	TGTGCCAGCAGCCAACCGGAGATCTCTGGAAACACCATATATTTT
NA	TRBV7-8	NA	TRBJ2-2	CASSLARAGELFF	TGTGCCAGCAGCTTAGCTAGAGCCGGGGAGCTGTTTTTT
TRBD2	TRBV28	once	TRBJ2-1	CASSPALAGDNEQFF	TGTGCCAGCAGTCCGGCACTAGCGGGGGACAATGAGCAGTTCTTC
NA	TRBV28	NA	TRBJ2-7	CASSFGGVEEQYF	TGTGCCAGCAGTTTTGGAGGGGTGGAAGAGCAGTACTTC
NA	TRBV30	NA	TRBJ1-1	CAWIRGEGAEAFF	TGTGCCTGGATTAGGGGGGAGGGTGCTGAAGCTTTCTTT
TRBD1	TRBV19	NA	TRBJ1-6	CASSIRTGNSPLHF	TGTGCCAGTAGTATTAGGACAGGGAATTCACCCCTCCACTTT
TRBD2	TRBV4-2	NA	TRBJ2-7	CASSTLAGGPYEQYF	TGTGCCAGCAGCACACTAGCGGGGGGGCCCTACGAGCAGTACTTC
TRBD2	TRBV27	NA	TRBJ2-3	CATQTSGHSTDTQYF	TGTGCCACCCAGACTAGCGGTCACAGCACAGATACGCAGTATTTT
NA	TRBV19	NA	TRBJ1-5	CASSIAVFSNQPQHF	TGTGCCAGTAGTATAGCTGTGTTTAGCAATCAGCCCCAGCATTTT
NA	TRBV14	NA	TRBJ1-1	CASSQVWAGLAFF	TGTGCCAGCAGCCAAGTTTGGGCAGGATTAGCTTTCTTT
TRBD1	TRBV5-1	NA	TRBJ2-3	CASSLDGTGGTDTQYF	TGCGCCAGCAGCTTGGACGGGACAGGGGGTACGGATACGCAGTATTTT
TRBD1	TRBV5-1	NA	TRBJ2-7	CASSLSGQGAYEQYF	TGCGCCAGCAGCTTATCCGGACAGGGGGCCTACGAGCAGTACTTC
TRBD1	TRBV29-1	once	TRBJ2-7	CSVEHRGNYEQYF	TGCAGCGTTGAACACAGGGGAAACTACGAGCAGTACTTC
TRBD1	TRBV5-1	once	TRBJ2-7	CASRQGFSSYEQYF	TGCGCCAGCAGACAGGGGTTTAGCTCCTACGAGCAGTACTTC
TRBD1	TRBV5-1	NA	TRBJ1-2	CASSWGTGVEGYTF	TGCGCCAGCAGCTGGGGGACAGGGGTGGAAGGCTACACCTTC
NA	TRBV11-2	NA	TRBJ1-4	CASSLGYNEKEKLFF	TGTGCCAGCAGCTTAGGTTACAACGAAAAAGAAAAACTGTTTTTT
TRBD1	TRBV11-2	once	TRBJ1-2	CASSTSRNRGSGYGYTF	TGTGCCAGCAGCACCTCGAGAAACAGGGGATCGGGATATGGCTACACCTTC
NA	TRBV30	few	TRBJ1-5	CAWGTGSNQPQHF	TGTGCCTGGGGAACAGGGAGCAATCAGCCCCAGCATTTT
NA	TRBV7-2	NA	TRBJ1-5	CASSTSTARLSNQPQHF	NA
NA	TRBV19	NA	TRBJ1-4	CASNQPGNEKLFF	TGTGCCAGTAACCAACCGGGGAATGAAAAACTGTTTTTT
TRBD1	TRBV6-1	few	TRBJ2-5	CASSVDRGQETQYF	TGTGCCAGCAGCGTCGACAGGGGCCAAGAGACCCAGTACTTC
TRBD2	TRBV9	NA	TRBJ2-1	CASSAGLAGVHEQFF	TGTGCCAGCAGCGCAGGACTAGCGGGAGTACATGAGCAGTTCTTC
TRBD1	TRBV27	NA	TRBJ2-2	CASSLNRGFGELFF	TGTGCCAGCAGTCTCAACAGGGGTTTCGGGGAGCTGTTTTTT
NA	TRBV20-1	NA	TRBJ1-2	CSGTAGHGYTF	TGCAGTGGGACAGCCGGACATGGCTACACCTTC
NA	TRBV7-8	NA	TRBJ1-2	CASSLQGGSYGYTF	TGTGCCAGCAGCCTACAGGGTGGGAGCTATGGCTACACCTTC
TRBD1	TRBV5-4	NA	TRBJ2-7	CASSSYGTGKYEQYF	TGTGCCAGCAGCTCGTACGGGACAGGGAAATACGAGCAGTACTTC
NA	TRBV19	NA	TRBJ2-4	CASSMVGLDRLAKNIQYF	TGTGCCAGTAGTATGGTTGGATTGGACAGATTAGCCAAAAACATTCAGTACTTC
TRBD1	TRBV7-9	NA	TRBJ2-3	CASSKTGAATDTQYF	TGTGCCAGCAGCAAGACAGGGGCGGCCACAGATACGCAGTATTTT
NA	TRBV5-6	NA	TRBJ1-4	CASSLLPEATTNEKLFF	TGTGCCAGCAGCTTGCTACCAGAGGCAACAACTAATGAAAAACTGTTTTTT
NA	TRBV7-2	NA	TRBJ1-2	CASSLDLLAYGYTF	TGTGCCAGCAGCTTAGACTTGTTAGCCTATGGCTACACCTTC
TRBD2	TRBV28	NA	TRBJ2-5	CASRGLAGTQYF	TGTGCCAGCAGGGGACTAGCGGGGACCCAGTACTTC
NA	TRBV11-3	once	TRBJ2-5	CASSHGEGILETQYF	TGTGCCAGCAGCCATGGAGAGGGAATTTTAGAGACCCAGTACTTC